This is a list of T cell receptor beta chains from one sample in a study of blood T cell repertoires in COVID-19. Clones were sequenced by immunoSEQ multiplex PCR, and TCRdb holds only the in-frame ones, with some missing. Seen here are around 310,000 clones, around 89% observed once, and the top ten hold about 9.9%. The sequenced sample consisted of PBMCs or T cells enriched from blood (not recorded which). These receptors were taken from a woman in her thirties or forties who had recovered from COVID-19. CDR3s include the opening cysteine and the closing phenylalanine or tryptophan. A D gene is named only where the DNA matches it firmly. Clone size is not always given. Where it is, it says once, few, many or a class for expanded clones.

clone size: NA; J gene: TRBJ2-5; D gene: NA; V gene: TRBV18; CDR3 protein: CASSPGAWETQYF; CDR3 DNA: TGTGCCAGCTCACCTGGAGCGTGGGAGACCCAGTACTTC
clone size: NA; J gene: TRBJ1-6; D gene: NA; V gene: TRBV27; CDR3 protein: CASSLGRGRSPLHF; CDR3 DNA: TGTGCCAGCAGTTTAGGCAGGGGTCGGTCACCCCTCCACTTT
clone size: NA; J gene: TRBJ2-1; D gene: TRBD2; V gene: TRBV6-2/TRBV6-3; CDR3 protein: CASSYGAGGQNEQFF; CDR3 DNA: TGTGCCAGCAGTTACGGAGCGGGGGGGCAGAATGAGCAGTTCTTC
clone size: NA; J gene: TRBJ1-6; D gene: TRBD1; V gene: TRBV27; CDR3 protein: CASSLQGATSPLHF; CDR3 DNA: TGTGCCAGCAGTTTACAGGGGGCTACCTCACCCCTCCACTTT
clone size: NA; J gene: TRBJ1-3; D gene: NA; V gene: TRBV28; CDR3 protein: CASSVLGNTIYF; CDR3 DNA: TGTGCCAGCAGCGTCCTTGGAAACACCATATATTTT
clone size: NA; J gene: TRBJ2-5; D gene: NA; V gene: TRBV18; CDR3 protein: CASTEGGARETQYF; CDR3 DNA: TGTGCCAGCACCGAAGGGGGGGCTCGAGAGACCCAGTACTTC
clone size: NA; J gene: TRBJ2-4; D gene: NA; V gene: TRBV29-1; CDR3 protein: CSVETAPETKNIQYF; CDR3 DNA: TGCAGCGTTGAAACAGCCCCCGAGACCAAAAACATTCAGTACTTC
clone size: NA; J gene: TRBJ2-5; D gene: TRBD1; V gene: TRBV11-2; CDR3 protein: CASSLGTGLQETQYF; CDR3 DNA: TGTGCCAGCAGCTTAGGGACAGGTCTACAAGAGACCCAGTACTTC
clone size: NA; J gene: TRBJ2-7; D gene: NA; V gene: TRBV5-6; CDR3 protein: CASSLFGLTGEQYF; CDR3 DNA: TGTGCCAGCAGCTTGTTCGGACTCACGGGCGAGCAGTACTTC
clone size: once; J gene: TRBJ1-3; D gene: NA; V gene: TRBV6-5; CDR3 protein: CASSPDRFSGNTIYF; CDR3 DNA: TGTGCCAGCAGCCCCGACAGGTTCTCTGGAAACACCATATATTTT
clone size: NA; J gene: TRBJ1-4; D gene: TRBD1; V gene: TRBV18; CDR3 protein: CASSGQGSIATNEKLFF; CDR3 DNA: TGTGCCAGCTCGGGACAGGGCTCAATTGCCACTAATGAAAAACTGTTTTTT
clone size: NA; J gene: TRBJ2-7; D gene: TRBD1; V gene: TRBV5-6; CDR3 protein: CASSIPGQGKYEQYF; CDR3 DNA: TGTGCCAGCAGCATTCCGGGACAGGGGAAGTACGAGCAGTACTTC
clone size: NA; J gene: TRBJ2-7; D gene: TRBD1; V gene: TRBV29-1; CDR3 protein: CSVLSTTGTGLHEQYF; CDR3 DNA: TGCAGCGTTCTTTCTACTACCGGGACAGGGCTCCACGAGCAGTACTTC
clone size: NA; J gene: TRBJ1-1; D gene: NA; V gene: TRBV9; CDR3 protein: CASSSIGGFGTEAFF; CDR3 DNA: TGTGCCAGCAGCTCCATAGGAGGATTTGGCACTGAAGCTTTCTTT